Sequencing of this TCR beta chain was carried out in a study of T cell responses to AZD1222 COVID-19 vaccine. Points from the study as a whole: After two AZD1222 doses, spike-specific TCR breadth and depth rose versus day 0. CD4 TCRs covered the whole spike, strongest at regions 160-218 and 743-854.

Using immunoSEQ multiplex PCR, the repertoire was profiled, and TCRdb retains in-frame clones only, with some absent. The top ten hold approximately 2.1% of the sample, which has more than 100,000 clones, 91% seen once. Comment on this clone: Its cognate antigen is unknown.

Germline V gives CDR1 SGHTA, CDR2 FQGTGA. This CDR3 contains 15 residues. Trimming pared 2 bases from V and 0 bases from J, leaving 7 bases between. Pooling of second doses given at about 4 or about 12 weeks was done. The sequence came from an adult who received the AZD1222 COVID-19 vaccine. Sample: peripheral blood, taken 28 days after the second AZD1222 dose. This chain joins TRBV7-3 and TRBJ2-2; D gene ambiguous. CDR3: CASSLSGPNTGELFF. CDR3 in DNA: TGTGCCAGCAGCTTATCGGGTCCGAACACCGGGGAGCTGTTTTTT.